This TCR beta chain was retrieved from a study of radiation and T cells in renal cell carcinoma. Deletions cut 0 bases from V and 5 bases from J, with 14 bases between. Germline lookup yields CDR1 SGDLS and CDR2 YYNGEE. This CDR3 has 15 amino acids. Sequencing used immunoSEQ multiplex PCR; TCRdb keeps in-frame clones, though not all of them. The data show roughly 92,000 clones, 70% to 85% seen once. Specified time point: blood 4 weeks post-SBRT, at nephrectomy. Documented treatment: 15 Gy SBRT to primary tumor, nephrectomy 4 weeks later. The specimen was blood, collected from a patient whose treatment included radiotherapy and nephrectomy. This clonotype originated in a man in his fifties or sixties with renal cell carcinoma. The genes are TRBV9 and TRBJ1-2, with D hard to call. This chain's CDR3 is CASSVDEGMRYGYTF. The CDR3 DNA reads as TGTGCCAGCAGCGTAGATGAAGGGATGAGGTATGGCTACACCTTC.